This T cell receptor beta chain was obtained from a study of spatial heterogeneity in lung cancer. The study tagged each TCR cDNA molecule with a unique molecular identifier. TCRdb independently ran MiXCR on the 5' RACE reads; one entry per CDR3 protein. The sample carries 50,000 to 55,000 distinct CDR3 sequences, less than 8.5% recorded once. Study-wide results and limits: Detection of ubiquitous tumor TCRs in blood was higher at resection than follow-up.

This clonotype was recorded many times. Its antigen remains unidentified. CDR3 length: 21 amino acids. Germline loops: CDR1 SGHAT, CDR2 FQNNGV. J gave up 1 base and V 2 bases, and 14 bases lay outside the gene matches. Time point in this sample: sample taken at primary tumor resection. Unsorted whole RNA of tumor, nontumor lung or frozen PBMC was sequenced. The chain uses TRBV11-2 and TRBJ2-3; 14 positions agree with TRBD2. The receptor was derived from a female donor with early-stage non-small cell lung cancer. This sample comprised PBMCs, obtained at surgery. The CDR3 loop reads CASSLRDRGLAGAPGTDTQYF. The CDR3 bases are TGTGCCAGCAGCTTACGGGACAGGGGACTAGCGGGGGCACCTGGCACAGATACGCAGTATTTT.